This TCR beta chain is drawn from a study of blood T cell repertoires in COVID-19. Background on the study: The samples span acute and convalescent COVID-19 from the United States, Italy and Spain. Sources were T cells, B-cell-depleted T cells, or PBMCs; the material itself was cDNA or gDNA.

Study processing details: Quantification of nucleated cells was approximated via reference gene primer amplification. Here immunoSEQ multiplex PCR was the method, and the copy in TCRdb shows in-frame clones only, minus some. V and J calls and clone size come straight from that table; D and trimming were deduced from the DNA. The table lists 150,000 to 200,000 clones, over 75% of them singletons. This CDR3 spans 16 amino acids. Germline assignment: CDR1 MNHNY and CDR2 SVGAGI (reference sequence). Deletions cut 0 bases from V and 0 bases from J, with 9 bases between. The rearrangement uses TRBV6-6 and TRBJ1-5; D might be TRBD1 (5 bases). Specimen: peripheral blood. The TCR sequence derives from a man in his fifties or sixties with active or convalescent COVID-19. CDR3 in DNA: TGTGCCAGCAGTTACTCGCTCAGGGATAGCAATCAGCCCCAGCATTTT. Its protein product is CASSYSLRDSNQPQHF.